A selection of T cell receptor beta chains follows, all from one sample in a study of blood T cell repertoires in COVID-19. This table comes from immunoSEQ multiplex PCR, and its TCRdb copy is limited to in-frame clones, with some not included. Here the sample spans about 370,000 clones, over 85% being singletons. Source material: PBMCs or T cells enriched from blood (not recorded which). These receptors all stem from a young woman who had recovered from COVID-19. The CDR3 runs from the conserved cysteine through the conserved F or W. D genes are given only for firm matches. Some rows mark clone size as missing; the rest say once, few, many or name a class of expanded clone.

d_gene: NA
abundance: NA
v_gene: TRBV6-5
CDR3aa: CASKRGDHNEQFF

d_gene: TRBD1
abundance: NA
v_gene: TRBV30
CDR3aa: CAWITPLETGVSTEAFF

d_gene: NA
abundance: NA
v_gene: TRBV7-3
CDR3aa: CASGPRGAIDTGELFF

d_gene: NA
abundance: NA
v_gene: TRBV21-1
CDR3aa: CASSKVGVESRGTSQETQYF

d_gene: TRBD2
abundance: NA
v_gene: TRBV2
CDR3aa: CASSEPGLAGHEQYF

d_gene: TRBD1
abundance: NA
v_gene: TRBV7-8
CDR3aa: CASSPFDRVINSPLHF

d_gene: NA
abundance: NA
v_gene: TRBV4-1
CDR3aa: CASSSQGLNTEAFF

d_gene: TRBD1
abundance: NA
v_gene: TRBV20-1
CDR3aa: CSASWQGGDYSNQPQHF

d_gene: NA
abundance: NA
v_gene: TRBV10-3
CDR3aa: CAISDAGHSYEQYF

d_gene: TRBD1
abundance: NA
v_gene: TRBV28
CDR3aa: CASSLWGGTGPTEAFF

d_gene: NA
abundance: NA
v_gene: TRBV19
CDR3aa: CASSAGHIGPSNQPQHF

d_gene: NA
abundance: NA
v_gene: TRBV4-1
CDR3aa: CASSISKGGTYEQYF

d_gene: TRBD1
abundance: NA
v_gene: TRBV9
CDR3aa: CASSPGQGTYLTGANVLTF

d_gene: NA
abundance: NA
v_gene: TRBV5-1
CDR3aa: CASSWGAVGNEQFF

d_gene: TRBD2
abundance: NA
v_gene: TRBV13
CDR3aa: CASSFRGGPIYEQYF

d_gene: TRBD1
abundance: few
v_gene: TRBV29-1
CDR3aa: CSGPHPTGGKQFF

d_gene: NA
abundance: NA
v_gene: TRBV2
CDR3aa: CASSEAGGPFF

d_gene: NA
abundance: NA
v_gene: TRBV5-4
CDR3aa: CASSTRTQWGTGELFF

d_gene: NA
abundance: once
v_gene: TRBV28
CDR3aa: CASSLGGWTDYGYTF

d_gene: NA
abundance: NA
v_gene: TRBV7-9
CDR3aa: CASSPTEAKNIQYF

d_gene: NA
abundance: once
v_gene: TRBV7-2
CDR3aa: CASSARTGITFGYTF

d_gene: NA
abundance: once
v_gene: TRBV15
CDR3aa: CATSRVGDEQFF

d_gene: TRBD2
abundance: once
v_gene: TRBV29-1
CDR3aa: CSVERLAGIYNEQFF

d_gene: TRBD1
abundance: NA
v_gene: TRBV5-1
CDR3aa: CASSLAGQGVYNEQFF

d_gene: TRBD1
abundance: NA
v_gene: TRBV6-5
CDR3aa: CASSYGQGYADTQYF

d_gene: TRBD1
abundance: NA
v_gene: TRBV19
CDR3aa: CASSPKGTGGLQPQHF

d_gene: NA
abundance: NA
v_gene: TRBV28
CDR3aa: CASSFLATVHNSPLHF

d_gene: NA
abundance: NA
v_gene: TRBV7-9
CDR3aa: CASPTKRGYTGELFF

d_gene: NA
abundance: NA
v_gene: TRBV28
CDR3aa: CASSPTRPKETQYF

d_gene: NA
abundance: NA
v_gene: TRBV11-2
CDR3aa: CASSLGQANTEAFF

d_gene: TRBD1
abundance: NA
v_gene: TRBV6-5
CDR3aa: CASQLTGDTDTQYF

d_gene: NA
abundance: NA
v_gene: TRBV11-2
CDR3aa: CASSLDPGSMGYGYTF

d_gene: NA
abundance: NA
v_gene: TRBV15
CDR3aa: CATSDERSSGNTIYF

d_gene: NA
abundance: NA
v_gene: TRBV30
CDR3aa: CAWSVGGLGYTF

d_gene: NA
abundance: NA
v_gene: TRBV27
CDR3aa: CASSWTESTYEQYF

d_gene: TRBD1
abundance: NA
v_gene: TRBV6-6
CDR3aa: CASSSRGAYGYTF

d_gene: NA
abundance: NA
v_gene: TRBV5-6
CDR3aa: CASSLSDEQFF

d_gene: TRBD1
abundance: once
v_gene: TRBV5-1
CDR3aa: CASRDRLMNTEAFF

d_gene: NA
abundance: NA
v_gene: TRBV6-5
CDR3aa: CASQGPSSNQPQHF

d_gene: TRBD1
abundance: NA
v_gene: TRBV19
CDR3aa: CASTGAASEKLFF

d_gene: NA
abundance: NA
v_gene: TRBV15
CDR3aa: CATSRDRVSGSGNTIYF

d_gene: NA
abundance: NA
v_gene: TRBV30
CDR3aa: CAWSQGSGANVLTF

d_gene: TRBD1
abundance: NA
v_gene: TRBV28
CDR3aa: CASSSGQGFEQYF

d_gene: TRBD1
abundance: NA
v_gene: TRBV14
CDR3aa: CASSQGQGSTEAFF

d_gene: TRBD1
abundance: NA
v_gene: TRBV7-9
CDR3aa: CAWGQGENNEQFF

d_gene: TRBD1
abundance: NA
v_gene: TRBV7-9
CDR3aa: CASSLLTGTGDGYTF

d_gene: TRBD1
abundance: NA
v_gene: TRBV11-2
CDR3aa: CASSLVTGDYGYTF

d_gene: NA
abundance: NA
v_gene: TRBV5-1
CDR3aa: CASSWGEVAEKLFF

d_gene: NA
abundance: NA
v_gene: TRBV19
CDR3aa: CASSMAGMNTEAFF

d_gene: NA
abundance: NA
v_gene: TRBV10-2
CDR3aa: CASSEQQFNQPQHF

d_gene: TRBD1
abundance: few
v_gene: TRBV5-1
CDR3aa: CASSLGQGAGQPQHF

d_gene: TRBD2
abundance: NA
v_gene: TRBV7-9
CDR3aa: CASSLEGGSYTDTQYF

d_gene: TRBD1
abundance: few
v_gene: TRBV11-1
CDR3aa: CASSLQGAEAFF

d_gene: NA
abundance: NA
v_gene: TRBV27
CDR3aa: CASSLIPGRNSPLHF

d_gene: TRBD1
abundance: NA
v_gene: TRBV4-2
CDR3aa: CASSPPGQGNEKLFF

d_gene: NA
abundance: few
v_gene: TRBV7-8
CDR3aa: CASSRTRTSSGANVLTF

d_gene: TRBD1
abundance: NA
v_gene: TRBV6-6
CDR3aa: CASSVPDRVMRKLFF